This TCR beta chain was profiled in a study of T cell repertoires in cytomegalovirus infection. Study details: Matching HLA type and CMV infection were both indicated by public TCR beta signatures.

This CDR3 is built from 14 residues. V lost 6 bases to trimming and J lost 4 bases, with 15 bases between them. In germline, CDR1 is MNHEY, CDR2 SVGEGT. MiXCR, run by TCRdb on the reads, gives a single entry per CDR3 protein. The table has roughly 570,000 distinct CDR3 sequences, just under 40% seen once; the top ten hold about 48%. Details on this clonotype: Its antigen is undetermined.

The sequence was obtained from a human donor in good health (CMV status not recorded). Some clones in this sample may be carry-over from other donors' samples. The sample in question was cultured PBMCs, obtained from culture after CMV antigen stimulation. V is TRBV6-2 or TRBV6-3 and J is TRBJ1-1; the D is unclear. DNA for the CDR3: TGTGCCAGCAGCACCCCTCAGAGGTCCACTGAAGCTTTCTTT. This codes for CASSTPQRSTEAFF.